Listed here are 5 T cell receptor beta chains from one sample, sequenced in a study of cytomegalovirus exposure and HLA in healthy donors. The primer mix had 60 Vbeta and 13 Jbeta primers. The repertoire was sequenced with immunoSEQ multiplex PCR; TCRdb's copy has only in-frame clones and lacks some. This sample has approximately 99,000 clones, with about four fifths found just once. What was sequenced was PBMCs. The receptors here all came from a man aged 35 to 55 in good health and CMV-seropositive.

The chain combines TRBV30 with TRBJ2-1; 7 positions match TRBD2. V dropped 0 bases and J dropped 8; count of bases not matched to a gene: 7. Germline CDR1 and CDR2: GTSNPN and SVGIG (reference sequence). The CDR3 loop spans 14 amino acids. CDR3 DNA sequence: TGTGCCTGGAGTGTCGGCGGGAGTCTGGATGAGCAGTTCTTC. Amino acid sequence: CAWSVGGSLDEQFF. Full variable domain (missing parts from reference TRBV30 and TRBJ2-1): SQTIHQWPATLVQPVGSPLSLECTVEGTSNPNLYWYRQAAGRGLQLLFYSVGIGQISSEVPQNLSASRPQDRQFILSSKKLLLSDSGFYLCAWSVGGSLDEQFFGPGTRLTVL.

This chain links TRBV6-5 with TRBJ1-5; D is unclear. Germline CDR1 and CDR2: MNHEY and SVGAGI. Trimming took 5 bases from V and 3 from J, leaving 11 bases between them. This CDR3 spans 14 amino acids. CDR3 sequence: CASSRKENNQPQHF. The DNA for the CDR3 is TGTGCCAGCAGTAGAAAGGAGAACAATCAGCCCCAGCATTTT.

V usage is TRBV2 and J usage is TRBJ2-2; 8 bases line up with TRBD1. Per the germline V gene, CDR1 is SNHLY and CDR2 is FYNNEI. This CDR3 has 14 residues. J gave up 1 base and V 7 bases, and 2 bases lay outside the gene matches. The CDR3 reads CASTGTGNTGELFF. The CDR3 coding sequence is TGTGCCAGCACCGGGACAGGGAACACCGGGGAGCTGTTTTTT.

The chain carries TRBV6-1 and TRBJ1-2; no clear D gene. Germline V gene sequence: CDR1 MNHNS, CDR2 SASEGT. The CDR3 has 12 amino acids. V was trimmed by 1 base and J by 4 bases, leaving 4 bases between them. CDR3 nucleotide sequence: TGTGCCAGCAGTGAAGGAGGCTATGGCTACACCTTC. Translating it yields CASSEGGYGYTF.

The rearrangement links TRBV30 to TRBJ2-1, with TRBD2 matching 12 bases. V was pared by 0 bases and J by 7 bases, with 4 bases of the junction left unmatched. This CDR3 is built from 15 residues. Germline CDR1 is GTSNPN and CDR2 is SVGIG (reference sequence). The CDR3 loop is CAWSVGLAGGNEQFF. DNA for the CDR3: TGTGCCTGGAGTGTAGGGCTAGCGGGGGGGAATGAGCAGTTCTTC.